The rows below give T cell receptor beta chains drawn from one sample of a study of PD-1 blockade in classical Hodgkin lymphoma. This table comes from immunoSEQ multiplex PCR, and its TCRdb copy is limited to in-frame clones, with some not included. The sample contains approximately 17,000 clones, 80% to 90% of which appear only once. Sequenced input: peripheral blood mononuclear cells (PBMCs). These receptor sequences come from a human donor with classical Hodgkin lymphoma. The CDR3 runs from the conserved cysteine through the conserved F or W. The order of the fields is V gene, clone size, J gene, D gene, CDR3 DNA, CDR3 protein. D genes are given only for firm matches. The size of a clone is reported for some rows only, either as once, few or many, or as a class for expanded clones.

V gene: TRBV9
clone size: NA
J gene: TRBJ2-7
D gene: TRBD2
CDR3 DNA: TGTGCCAGCAGCCCACGGCCGGGACTAGCGGGGACGAACTCCTACGAGCAGTACTTC
CDR3 protein: CASSPRPGLAGTNSYEQYF

V gene: TRBV11-2
clone size: NA
J gene: TRBJ1-4
D gene: TRBD1
CDR3 DNA: TGTGCCAGCAGCTTAAAGCAGGGGGATGCAACTAATGAAAAACTGTTTTTT
CDR3 protein: CASSLKQGDATNEKLFF

V gene: TRBV6-5
clone size: NA
J gene: TRBJ2-2
D gene: NA
CDR3 DNA: TGTGCCAGCAGTTCAAACTCGGCCGGGGAGCTGTTTTTT
CDR3 protein: CASSSNSAGELFF

V gene: TRBV19
clone size: NA
J gene: TRBJ2-1
D gene: NA
CDR3 DNA: TGTGCCAGTAGTATGAGACACACCTCCCCGGCTGAGCAGTTCTTC
CDR3 protein: CASSMRHTSPAEQFF

V gene: TRBV2
clone size: NA
J gene: TRBJ2-2
D gene: NA
CDR3 DNA: TGTGCCAGCAGTGAGAGTAGCGGTAACACCGGGGAGCTGTTTTTT
CDR3 protein: CASSESSGNTGELFF

V gene: TRBV27
clone size: NA
J gene: TRBJ2-5
D gene: NA
CDR3 DNA: TGTGCCAGCAGTGCCCAAGAGACCCAGTACTTC
CDR3 protein: CASSAQETQYF

V gene: TRBV27
clone size: NA
J gene: TRBJ2-1
D gene: TRBD2
CDR3 DNA: TGTGCCAGCACCCCCGGGACTAGCGGGAGCAGTGAGCAGTTCTTC
CDR3 protein: CASTPGTSGSSEQFF

V gene: TRBV5-1
clone size: NA
J gene: TRBJ2-5
D gene: TRBD2
CDR3 DNA: TGCGCCAGCAGCTTGAGCGGGAGGCTGCGGGAGACCCAGTACTTC
CDR3 protein: CASSLSGRLRETQYF

V gene: TRBV2
clone size: NA
J gene: TRBJ2-7
D gene: NA
CDR3 DNA: TGTGCCAGCAGTCCGCTCTTGGGCGAGCAGTACTTC
CDR3 protein: CASSPLLGEQYF

V gene: TRBV5-4
clone size: NA
J gene: TRBJ2-2
D gene: NA
CDR3 DNA: TGTGCCAGCAGCCCAAGGGACGCTGCGAACACCGGGGAGCTGTTTTTT
CDR3 protein: CASSPRDAANTGELFF

V gene: TRBV6-1
clone size: NA
J gene: TRBJ1-5
D gene: NA
CDR3 DNA: TGTGCCAGCAGTCAAGACGGGAATAGCAATCAGCCCCAGCATTTT
CDR3 protein: CASSQDGNSNQPQHF

V gene: TRBV5-1
clone size: NA
J gene: TRBJ1-6
D gene: NA
CDR3 DNA: TGCGCCAGCAGCTTGACTTCCAATAATTCACCCCTCCACTTT
CDR3 protein: CASSLTSNNSPLHF

V gene: TRBV6-1
clone size: NA
J gene: TRBJ2-1
D gene: NA
CDR3 DNA: TGTGCCGGCTCCAGCGGGCCCTACAATGAGCAGTTCTTC
CDR3 protein: CAGSSGPYNEQFF

V gene: TRBV5-1
clone size: NA
J gene: TRBJ2-7
D gene: TRBD1
CDR3 DNA: TGCGCCAGCAGCTTGGCTCCAGGGGGAGACTACGAGCAGTACTTC
CDR3 protein: CASSLAPGGDYEQYF

V gene: TRBV5-1
clone size: NA
J gene: TRBJ1-2
D gene: NA
CDR3 DNA: TGCGCCAGCAGCCCAGAAGGATCCGGGATCTACTATGGCTACACCTTC
CDR3 protein: CASSPEGSGIYYGYTF

V gene: TRBV21-1
clone size: NA
J gene: TRBJ2-7
D gene: NA
CDR3 DNA: TGTGCCAGCAGCAAAAGGGACACTACTCCCTACGAGCAGTACTTC
CDR3 protein: CASSKRDTTPYEQYF

V gene: TRBV7-7
clone size: once
J gene: TRBJ1-3
D gene: NA
CDR3 DNA: TGTGCCAGCAGCTTAACCCGGACCGCGGACACCATATATTTT
CDR3 protein: CASSLTRTADTIYF

V gene: TRBV10-3
clone size: NA
J gene: TRBJ1-2
D gene: NA
CDR3 DNA: TGTGCCATCAGTGAGCCGGTAACTGCCAAGGGCACCTTC
CDR3 protein: CAISEPVTAKGTF

V gene: TRBV25-1
clone size: NA
J gene: TRBJ2-7
D gene: TRBD2
CDR3 DNA: TGTGCCAGCGCGCAAGCGGGAGGCTACGAGCAGTACTTC
CDR3 protein: CASAQAGGYEQYF

V gene: TRBV5-8
clone size: NA
J gene: TRBJ2-1
D gene: NA
CDR3 DNA: TGTGCCAGCAGTTGGGTCTCCAATGAGCAGTTCTTC
CDR3 protein: CASSWVSNEQFF

V gene: TRBV9
clone size: once
J gene: TRBJ1-6
D gene: TRBD1
CDR3 DNA: TGTGCCAGCAGCGTAGGCCCCACAGGGGATTGGGAGTCACCCCTCCACTTT
CDR3 protein: CASSVGPTGDWESPLHF

V gene: TRBV6-1
clone size: NA
J gene: TRBJ1-2
D gene: TRBD1
CDR3 DNA: TGTGCCAGCAGTGAATTTGAGGGGGCAAGGGGCTATGGCTACACCTTC
CDR3 protein: CASSEFEGARGYGYTF

V gene: TRBV27
clone size: NA
J gene: TRBJ2-7
D gene: TRBD2
CDR3 DNA: TGTGCCAGCAGTTTACGGGGACTAGCGGGACCACCCTACGAGCAGTACTTC
CDR3 protein: CASSLRGLAGPPYEQYF

V gene: TRBV4-2
clone size: few
J gene: TRBJ2-7
D gene: TRBD2
CDR3 DNA: TGTGCCAGCAGCTTGGAGGGACTAGCGGGAGGTGAGCAGTACTTC
CDR3 protein: CASSLEGLAGGEQYF

V gene: TRBV28
clone size: few
J gene: TRBJ2-7
D gene: NA
CDR3 DNA: TGTGCCAGCAGTTTGCCACTTGGGTCCTACGAGCAGTACTTC
CDR3 protein: CASSLPLGSYEQYF

V gene: TRBV2
clone size: medium-sized
J gene: TRBJ2-5
D gene: NA
CDR3 DNA: TGTGCCAGCAGCCCCCGAGCGGGCGAGACCCAGTACTTC
CDR3 protein: CASSPRAGETQYF

V gene: TRBV9
clone size: NA
J gene: TRBJ1-1
D gene: NA
CDR3 DNA: TGTGCCAGCAGCCAGGGACAAGTGAACACTGAAGCTTTCTTT
CDR3 protein: CASSQGQVNTEAFF

V gene: TRBV10-1
clone size: NA
J gene: TRBJ2-2
D gene: NA
CDR3 DNA: TGCGCCAGCAGTCCAGGGGCCACCGGGGAGCTGTTTTTT
CDR3 protein: CASSPGATGELFF

V gene: TRBV19
clone size: NA
J gene: TRBJ1-2
D gene: NA
CDR3 DNA: TGTGCCAGTAACCGCGACTATGGCTACACCTTC
CDR3 protein: CASNRDYGYTF

V gene: TRBV28
clone size: NA
J gene: TRBJ1-1
D gene: NA
CDR3 DNA: TGTGCCAGCCGAACCCCAGTTATGATGAACACTGAAGCTTTCTTT
CDR3 protein: CASRTPVMMNTEAFF

V gene: TRBV11-2
clone size: NA
J gene: TRBJ2-3
D gene: NA
CDR3 DNA: TGTGCCAGCAGGTTAGCTGGGGATACGCAGTATTTT
CDR3 protein: CASRLAGDTQYF

V gene: TRBV4-1
clone size: NA
J gene: TRBJ2-3
D gene: TRBD1
CDR3 DNA: TGCGCCAGCAGCCATGGAAAGGGGACAGGGGACACAGATACGCAGTATTTT
CDR3 protein: CASSHGKGTGDTDTQYF

V gene: TRBV7-9
clone size: few
J gene: TRBJ2-3
D gene: NA
CDR3 DNA: TGTGCCAGCAGCCTAGGGATGGGAGAGGATACGCAGTATTTT
CDR3 protein: CASSLGMGEDTQYF

V gene: TRBV2
clone size: few
J gene: TRBJ1-2
D gene: NA
CDR3 DNA: TGTGCCAGCGCCTCCGGGACAAGCTATGGCTACACCTTC
CDR3 protein: CASASGTSYGYTF

V gene: TRBV5-1
clone size: once
J gene: TRBJ1-1
D gene: NA
CDR3 DNA: TGCGCCAGCAGCTTGGACGGATTGGGGGTCAGGGAAGCTTTCTTT
CDR3 protein: CASSLDGLGVREAFF

V gene: TRBV18
clone size: NA
J gene: TRBJ2-2
D gene: NA
CDR3 DNA: TGTGCCAGCTCTCTCCGGGTCATCCAAGGGAACACCGGGGAGCTGTTTTTT
CDR3 protein: CASSLRVIQGNTGELFF

V gene: TRBV11-3
clone size: NA
J gene: TRBJ2-7
D gene: NA
CDR3 DNA: TGTGCCAGCAGCTTAGGGGCGGCGGCCGAGCAGTACTTC
CDR3 protein: CASSLGAAAEQYF

V gene: TRBV7-2
clone size: NA
J gene: TRBJ1-5
D gene: NA
CDR3 DNA: TGTGCCAGCAGCTTAGCGCGACTGTCTAACAATCAGCCCCAGCATTTT
CDR3 protein: CASSLARLSNNQPQHF

V gene: TRBV2
clone size: NA
J gene: TRBJ1-2
D gene: NA
CDR3 DNA: TGTGCCAGCAGTGAAGACGGGACAATCTATGGCTACACCTTC
CDR3 protein: CASSEDGTIYGYTF

V gene: TRBV19
clone size: NA
J gene: TRBJ2-7
D gene: TRBD2
CDR3 DNA: TGTGCCAGTAAACAGGTGGGGATCCAGCGGGAGTATCGGCAGTACTTC
CDR3 protein: CASKQVGIQREYRQYF

V gene: TRBV2
clone size: NA
J gene: TRBJ2-7
D gene: NA
CDR3 DNA: TGTGCCAGCACCAGCGAAAGCTACGAGCAGTACTTC
CDR3 protein: CASTSESYEQYF

V gene: TRBV28
clone size: once
J gene: TRBJ2-3
D gene: NA
CDR3 DNA: TGTGCCAGCAGTTTATTAGTAACCGCAGATACGCAGTATTTT
CDR3 protein: CASSLLVTADTQYF

V gene: TRBV4-1
clone size: NA
J gene: TRBJ2-5
D gene: TRBD1
CDR3 DNA: TGCGCCAGCAGCCAACCGGACAGGCAGGAAGAGACCCAGTACTTC
CDR3 protein: CASSQPDRQEETQYF

V gene: TRBV28
clone size: NA
J gene: TRBJ2-2
D gene: TRBD1
CDR3 DNA: TGTGCCAGTTCCGGGACAGGGACCACCGGGGAGCTGTTTTTT
CDR3 protein: CASSGTGTTGELFF

V gene: TRBV13
clone size: NA
J gene: TRBJ2-1
D gene: TRBD2
CDR3 DNA: TGTGCCAGCAGGACTAGCGGCCTGTACAATGAGCAGTTCTTC
CDR3 protein: CASRTSGLYNEQFF

V gene: TRBV7-2
clone size: NA
J gene: TRBJ1-5
D gene: NA
CDR3 DNA: TGTGCCAGCAGCTTAGTCACAGGGAGTAATCAGCCCCAGCATTTT
CDR3 protein: CASSLVTGSNQPQHF

V gene: TRBV2
clone size: NA
J gene: TRBJ2-3
D gene: TRBD2
CDR3 DNA: TGTGCCAGCAGTGTGACTAGCGGGAGCACAGATACGCAGTATTTT
CDR3 protein: CASSVTSGSTDTQYF

V gene: TRBV6-1
clone size: NA
J gene: TRBJ1-2
D gene: NA
CDR3 DNA: TGTGCCAGCACAGGACAGTACTATGGCTACACCTTC
CDR3 protein: CASTGQYYGYTF

V gene: TRBV5-6
clone size: NA
J gene: TRBJ2-7
D gene: NA
CDR3 DNA: TGTGCCAGCAGCTTTACTACCTACGAGCAGTACTTC
CDR3 protein: CASSFTTYEQYF

V gene: TRBV6-1
clone size: NA
J gene: TRBJ2-5
D gene: TRBD1
CDR3 DNA: TGTGCCAGCAGGATCACAGGGGGCCAGGCGGAGACCCAGTACTTC
CDR3 protein: CASRITGGQAETQYF

V gene: TRBV6-4
clone size: NA
J gene: TRBJ2-1
D gene: NA
CDR3 DNA: TGTGCCATCCCAGACCCATACTACAATGAGCAGTTCTTC
CDR3 protein: CAIPDPYYNEQFF

V gene: TRBV28
clone size: NA
J gene: TRBJ1-1
D gene: NA
CDR3 DNA: TGTGCCAGCAGGCCCCCTGGGGACACTGAAGCTTTCTTT
CDR3 protein: CASRPPGDTEAFF